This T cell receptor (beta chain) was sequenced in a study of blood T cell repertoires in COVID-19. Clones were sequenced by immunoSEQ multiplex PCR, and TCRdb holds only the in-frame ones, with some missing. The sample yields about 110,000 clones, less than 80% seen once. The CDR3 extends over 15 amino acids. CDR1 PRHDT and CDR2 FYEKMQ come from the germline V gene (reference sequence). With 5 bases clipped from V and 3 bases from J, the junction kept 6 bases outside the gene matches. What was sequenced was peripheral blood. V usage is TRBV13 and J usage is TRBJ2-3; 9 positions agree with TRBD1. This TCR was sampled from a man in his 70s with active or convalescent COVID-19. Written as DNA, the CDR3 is TGTGCCAGCAGCCCTGGACAGGGGAGTACAGATACGCAGTATTTT. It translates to CASSPGQGSTDTQYF.